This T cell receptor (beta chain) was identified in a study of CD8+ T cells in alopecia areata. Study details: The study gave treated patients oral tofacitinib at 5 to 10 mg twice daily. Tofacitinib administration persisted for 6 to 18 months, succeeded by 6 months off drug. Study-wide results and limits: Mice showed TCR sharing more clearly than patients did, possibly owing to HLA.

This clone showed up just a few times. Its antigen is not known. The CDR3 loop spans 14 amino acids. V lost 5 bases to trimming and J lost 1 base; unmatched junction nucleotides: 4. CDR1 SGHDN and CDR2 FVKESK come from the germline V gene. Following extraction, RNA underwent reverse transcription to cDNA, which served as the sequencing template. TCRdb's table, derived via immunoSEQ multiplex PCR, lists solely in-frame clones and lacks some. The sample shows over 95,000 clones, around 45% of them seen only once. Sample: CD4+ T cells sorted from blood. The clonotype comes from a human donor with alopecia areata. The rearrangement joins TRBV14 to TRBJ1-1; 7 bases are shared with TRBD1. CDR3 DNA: TGTGCCAGCAGCGCACGACAGGGGAACACTGAAGCTTTCTTT. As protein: CASSARQGNTEAFF. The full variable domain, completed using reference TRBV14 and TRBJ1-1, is EAGVTQFPSHSVIEKGQTVTLRCDPISGHDNLYWYRRVMGKEIKFLLHFVKESKQDESGMPNNRFLAERTGGTYSTLKVQPAELEDSGVYFCASSARQGNTEAFFGQGTRLTVV.